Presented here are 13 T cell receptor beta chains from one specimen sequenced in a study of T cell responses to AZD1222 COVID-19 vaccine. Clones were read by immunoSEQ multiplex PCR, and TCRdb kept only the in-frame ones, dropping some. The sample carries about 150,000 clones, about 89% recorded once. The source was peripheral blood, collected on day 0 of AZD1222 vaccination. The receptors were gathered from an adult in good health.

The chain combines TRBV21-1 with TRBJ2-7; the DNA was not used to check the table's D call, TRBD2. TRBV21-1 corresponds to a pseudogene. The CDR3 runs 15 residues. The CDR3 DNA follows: TGTGCCAGCAGCAAAGCGCTAATGGGGAGGAGCGAGCAGTACTTC. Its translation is CASSKALMGRSEQYF.

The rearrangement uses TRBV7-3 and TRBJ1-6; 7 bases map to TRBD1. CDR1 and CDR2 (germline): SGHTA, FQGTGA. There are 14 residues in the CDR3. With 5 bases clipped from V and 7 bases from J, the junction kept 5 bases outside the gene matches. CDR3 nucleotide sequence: TGTGCCAGCAGCGCGGGACAGACGAATTCACCCCTCCACTTT. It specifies CASSAGQTNSPLHF.

In DNA, the CDR3 is TGCGCCAGCAGCATGGTGTCAGACAATGAGCAGTTCTTC. Protein sequence: CASSMVSDNEQFF. V gene TRBV5-1 combines with J gene TRBJ2-1; D is undetermined. The CDR3 is 13 amino acids. V lost 4 bases and J 5 bases, leaving 10 bases between the germline ends. Germline values: CDR1 SGHRS, CDR2 YFSETQ.

The CDR3 DNA reads TGTGCCAGTTTGGGACAGGGATTAACTGGGGCCAACGTCCTGACTTTC. Residues: CASLGQGLTGANVLTF. This chain connects TRBV6-6 to TRBJ2-6; 9 bases line up with TRBD1. The length of the CDR3 is 16 residues. Germline CDR1 is MNHNY and CDR2 is SVGAGI (reference sequence). After removal of 9 bases from V and 2 bases from J, the junction contained 8 bases not matched to a gene.

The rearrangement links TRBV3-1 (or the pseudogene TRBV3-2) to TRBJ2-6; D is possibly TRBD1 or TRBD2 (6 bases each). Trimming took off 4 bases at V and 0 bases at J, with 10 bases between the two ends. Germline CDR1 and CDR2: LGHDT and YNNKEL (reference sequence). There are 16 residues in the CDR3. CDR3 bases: TGTGCCAGCAGCCGAAGGGGGGTCTCTGGGGCCAACGTCCTGACTTTC. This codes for CASSRRGVSGANVLTF.

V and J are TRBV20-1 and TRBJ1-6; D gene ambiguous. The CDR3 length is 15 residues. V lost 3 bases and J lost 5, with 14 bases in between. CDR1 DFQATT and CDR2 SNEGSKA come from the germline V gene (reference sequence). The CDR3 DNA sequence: TGCAGTGCTAGTATAGGGCCTTTAGATAATTCACCCCTCCACTTT. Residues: CSASIGPLDNSPLHF.

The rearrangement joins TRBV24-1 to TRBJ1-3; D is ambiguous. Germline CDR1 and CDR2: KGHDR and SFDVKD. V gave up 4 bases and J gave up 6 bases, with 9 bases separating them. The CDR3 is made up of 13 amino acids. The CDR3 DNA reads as TGTGCCACCAGTGACCGGGGATCAAACACCATATATTTT. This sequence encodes CATSDRGSNTIYF.

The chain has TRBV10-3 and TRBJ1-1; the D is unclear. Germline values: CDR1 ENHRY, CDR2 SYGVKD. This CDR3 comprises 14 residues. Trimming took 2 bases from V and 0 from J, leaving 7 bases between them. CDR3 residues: CAISESRLNTEAFF. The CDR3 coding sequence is TGTGCCATCAGTGAGAGTCGGTTGAACACTGAAGCTTTCTTT.

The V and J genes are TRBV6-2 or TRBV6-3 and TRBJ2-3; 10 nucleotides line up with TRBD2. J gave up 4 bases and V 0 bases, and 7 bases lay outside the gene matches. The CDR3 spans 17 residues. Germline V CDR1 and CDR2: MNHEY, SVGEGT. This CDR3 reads CASSYSLAGEEPDTQYF. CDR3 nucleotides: TGTGCCAGCAGTTACTCGCTAGCGGGAGAAGAGCCAGATACGCAGTATTTT.

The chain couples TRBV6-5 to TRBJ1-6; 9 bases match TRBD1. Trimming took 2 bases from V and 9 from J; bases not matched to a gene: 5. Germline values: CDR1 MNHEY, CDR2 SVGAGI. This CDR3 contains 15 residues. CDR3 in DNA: TGTGCCAGCAGTTACCGGACAGGGGCTGGTTCACCCCTCCACTTT. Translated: CASSYRTGAGSPLHF.

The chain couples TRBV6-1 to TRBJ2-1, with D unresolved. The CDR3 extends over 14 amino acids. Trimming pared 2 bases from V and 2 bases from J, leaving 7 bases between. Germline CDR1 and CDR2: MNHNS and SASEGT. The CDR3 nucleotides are TGTGCCAGCAGTGAAACTCGCACCTACAATGAGCAGTTCTTC. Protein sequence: CASSETRTYNEQFF.

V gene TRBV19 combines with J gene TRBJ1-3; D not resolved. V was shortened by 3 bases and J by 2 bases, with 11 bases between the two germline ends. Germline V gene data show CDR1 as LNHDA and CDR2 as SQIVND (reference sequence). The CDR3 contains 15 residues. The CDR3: CASSILSGTGNTIYF. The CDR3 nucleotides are TGTGCCAGTAGTATCCTCTCGGGGACTGGAAACACCATATATTTT.

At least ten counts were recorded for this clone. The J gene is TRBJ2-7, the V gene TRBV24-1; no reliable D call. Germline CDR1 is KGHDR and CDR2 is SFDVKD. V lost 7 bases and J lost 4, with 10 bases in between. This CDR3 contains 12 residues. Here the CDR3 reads CATRRGVYEQYF. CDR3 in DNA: TGTGCCACCAGGAGAGGCGTATACGAGCAGTACTTC.